The TCR beta chain under discussion was sequenced for a study of metastatic and nonmetastatic thyroid tumors. Study as a whole: The comparison covered peripheral blood and tumor or nodule tissue in malignant and benign thyroid patients.

Study-level points and caveats: Versus benign nodules, malignant thyroid tumors reportedly had significantly higher TCR beta diversity, in blood and tumor.

All patients were untreated before thyroid surgery. Between the trimmed V and J ends, which lost 3 bases and 5 bases, there was a span of 10 bases. In germline, CDR1 is PRHDT, CDR2 FYEKMQ (reference sequence). This CDR3 region has 14 residues. As regards this clone: The antigen is undetermined.

TCRdb re-called the PCR reads with MiXCR. The data show under 25,000 clones, with under 35% seen just once and less than 7% held by the top ten. V gene TRBV13 combines with J gene TRBJ2-2, with D tentatively TRBD1 or TRBD2 (6 bases each). This clonotype was sampled from a female donor with papillary thyroid cancer or a benign thyroid nodule (not recorded which). Some clones in this sample may be carry-over from other donors' samples. The sample taken for sequencing was blood. CDR3 amino acids: CASSFRGVTGELFF. In nucleotides, the CDR3 is TGTGCCAGCAGCTTTAGGGGGGTAACCGGGGAGCTGTTTTTT.